This section outlines one T cell receptor (beta chain) sequence together with its context. The specificity of this receptor is unknown. Nothing much larger sits one base from this clone, and base qualities are not available. There are 14 amino acids in the CDR3, from cysteine to phenylalanine inclusive. Of all the DNA, just the CDR3 is kept, 42 bases in frame from base 1. RNA was extracted using the RNeasy kit, and about 0.45 to 1 ug of the RNA was reverse transcribed with random hexamers. The immunoSEQ multiplex PCR assay, which covers 54 Vbeta and 13 Jbeta segments, was used to amplify TCR beta CDR3 regions. PCR amplification bias was corrected by using a synthetic template baseline for primer optimization and computational correction. The source study handled its data this way. Reads were annotated to V, D and J genes per IMGT and analyzed with immunoSEQ Analyzer, keeping only productive sequences. Clonality was calculated as one minus the Shannon entropy normalized by log2 of the number of productive unique sequences. For each patient and control, public and private clones were evaluated within the 100 most prevalent clones. Clones were defined as Susac-specific if absent from the healthy and MS cohorts, from around 1,000 published viral clones and from other ImmuneACCESS disease sequences. TCRdb handled the public reads itself, with Q25 trimming in fastp and clone calling in MiXCR, and kept productive beta chains. Each CDR3 protein gets just one entry, which takes the most common genes and DNA from the rows behind it. TCRdb assigned the V and J calls; the authors' analysis was not used. The table for this sample lists about 160,000 distinct CDR3 sequences; around 95% of them were counted only once. 0.12% of the sample is held by the ten biggest clonotypes.

This sample stems from a study of CD8 T cells in Susac syndrome (dated by TCRdb to between 2018 and 2021). As for the study more broadly: Among the Susac syndrome patients who were sequenced, clinically active disease was present in five or six and clinical remission was observed in eight. Susac syndrome patients were therapy-naive, on corticosteroids (some also receiving IVIg), or on IVIg alone at blood withdrawal. The study used repertoire sequencing to test whether antigen drove CD8+ T cell activation and differentiation in Susac syndrome.

General findings and caveats noted by the study authors: The number of individuals in the TCR sequencing and HLA analysis was recognized as being relatively small. The CD4+ T cell repertoire of patients with Susac syndrome showed no detectable clonal expansion.

High-throughput TCR beta sequencing profiled peripheral blood CD8+ and CD4+ T cells from healthy donors, Susac syndrome patients and multiple sclerosis patients. The Susac syndrome patients fulfilled recently defined diagnostic criteria for either definite or probable disease. Bulk CD8+ and CD4+ T cells were purified by magnetic negative isolation, while CD8+ TEMRA cells were enriched using FACS. Blood was drawn into EDTA tubes, processed within 24 hours, and PBMCs were isolated by density gradient centrifugation. PBMCs intended for TCR sequencing were cryopreserved in liquid nitrogen and were subsequently thawed in a 37 degrees C water bath. The sorted or isolated CD4+, CD8+ and CD8+ TEMRA cells had a purity of 90% or higher.

The chain is made from TRBV21-1 and TRBJ2-5; the table gives TRBD2 as D, unverified against the DNA. TRBV21-1 is a documented pseudogene. Sequenced: CD4+ T cells from PBMCs. This receptor was taken from a human donor with Susac syndrome. The CDR3 protein: CASRTRPRTGAQYF. The DNA sequence is TGTGCCAGCCGGACTAGGCCCCGTACCGGGGCCCAGTACTTC.